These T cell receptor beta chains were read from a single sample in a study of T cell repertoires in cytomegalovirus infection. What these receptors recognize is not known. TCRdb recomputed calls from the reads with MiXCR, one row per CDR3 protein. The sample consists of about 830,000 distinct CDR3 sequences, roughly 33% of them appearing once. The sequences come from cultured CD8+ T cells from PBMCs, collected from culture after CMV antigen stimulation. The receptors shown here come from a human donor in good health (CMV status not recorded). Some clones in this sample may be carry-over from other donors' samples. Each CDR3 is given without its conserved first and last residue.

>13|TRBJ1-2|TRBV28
ASSSQGQGDNGYT
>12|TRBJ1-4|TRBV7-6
ASSGTGGREKLF
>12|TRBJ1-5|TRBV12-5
ASGRGLGNQPQH
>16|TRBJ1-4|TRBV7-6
ASSPLPGQGSTNEKLF
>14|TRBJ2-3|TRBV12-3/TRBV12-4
ASSWASGGIIDTQY
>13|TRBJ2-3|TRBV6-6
ASSNTGPSTDTQY
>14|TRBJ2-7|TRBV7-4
ASSNPGQDTSYEQY
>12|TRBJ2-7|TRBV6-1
ASSEGAPTYEQY
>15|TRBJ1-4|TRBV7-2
ASSLALQQGFNEKLF
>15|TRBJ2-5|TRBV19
ASSSLTHPGTMETQY
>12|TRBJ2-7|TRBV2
AVLPGTSRGEQY
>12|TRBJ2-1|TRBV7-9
ASSPGPNMDEQF
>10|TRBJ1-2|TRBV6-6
ATYVTVGGYT
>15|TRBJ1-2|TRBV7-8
ASSLAIGQIPPYGYT
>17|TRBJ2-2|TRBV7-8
ASRLKLSGGAGYTGELF
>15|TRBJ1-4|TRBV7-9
ASRPRMGQGENEKLF
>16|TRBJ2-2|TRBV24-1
ATSDPRTGGFNTGELF
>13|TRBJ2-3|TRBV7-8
ASSLWARAVDTQY
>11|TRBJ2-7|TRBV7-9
ASSSAGNYEQY
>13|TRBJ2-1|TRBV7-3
ASSVLAGGPNEQF
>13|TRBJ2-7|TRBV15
ATSRDLTDNYEQY
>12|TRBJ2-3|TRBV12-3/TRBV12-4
ASSSAGAGDTQY
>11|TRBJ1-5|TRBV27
ASSLGGPQPQH
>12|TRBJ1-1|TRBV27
ASSPEGANTEAF
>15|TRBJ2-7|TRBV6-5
ASSYRRIGSPTYEQY